This TCR beta chain is from a study of CD8+CD57+ T cells in acquired aplastic anemia. The study profiled TCR beta VDJ and CDR3 using genomic DNA as template. TCRdb independently ran MiXCR on the reads; one entry per CDR3 protein. Of approximately 170,000 distinct CDR3 sequences in the sample, roughly 45% were seen once. This clonotype was seen repeatedly, ten times or more. Previously, flow cytometry had revealed CD8+CD57+ cell expansion in the patients chosen for sequencing. CDR3 length: 14 residues. Germline values: CDR1 SGDLS, CDR2 YYNGEE. V was cut by 3 bases and J by 0 bases, with 7 bases left in between.

V is TRBV9 and J is TRBJ1-3; D is ambiguous. The sequence came from a human donor with aplastic anemia. The sample taken for sequencing was sorted CD4+, CD8+, or CD8+CD57+ T cells (not recorded which) from PBMCs. CDR3 protein: CASSAQISGNTIYF. The CDR3 nucleotides are TGTGCCAGCAGCGCCCAAATCTCTGGAAACACCATATATTTT.